This entry lists 28 T cell receptor beta chains sequenced from one sample in a study of T cell responses to AZD1222 COVID-19 vaccine. Clones were read by immunoSEQ multiplex PCR, and TCRdb kept only the in-frame ones, dropping some. The sample lists some 120,000 clones; more than 80% were seen once. Sequencing used peripheral blood, obtained on day 0 of AZD1222 vaccination. The receptors derive from an adult in good health.

The J gene is TRBJ2-5, the V gene TRBV7-3, with TRBD2 matching 10 bases. J lost 3 bases, V lost 5 bases, and 12 bases had no gene match. In germline, CDR1 is SGHTA, CDR2 FQGTGA. The CDR3 runs to 17 residues. The CDR3 sequence is CASSPPSAGGQKETQYF. In nucleotides, the CDR3 is TGTGCCAGCAGCCCACCCTCAGCGGGAGGGCAGAAAGAGACCCAGTACTTC.

This clone occurred once. This chain links TRBV7-8 with TRBJ2-1; possibly TRBD1 or TRBD2 for D (5 bases each). CDR1 SGHVS and CDR2 FQNEAQ come from the germline V gene. This CDR3 is 17 amino acids long. V gave up 0 bases and J gave up 0 bases, with 12 bases separating them. CDR3 bases: TGTGCCAGCAGCTTAGCCCCCGGGACGACCTCCTACAATGAGCAGTTCTTC. Encoded protein: CASSLAPGTTSYNEQFF.

This chain connects TRBV24-1 to TRBJ2-3; 11 bases align to TRBD2. V shed 4 bases and J 2 bases; nucleotides not matched to a gene: 10. Germline V lookup: CDR1 KGHDR, CDR2 SFDVKD. The CDR3 length is 18 residues. The CDR3 sequence is CATSDPGTSGRLTDTQYF. The DNA for the CDR3 is TGTGCCACCAGTGACCCCGGGACTAGCGGTCGACTCACAGATACGCAGTATTTT.

This clone was found once. The chain employs TRBV18 and TRBJ2-3; weak D call: TRBD1 (6 bases). Trimming shortened V by 4 bases and J by 2 bases, and 7 bases separated the two germline ends. Germline values: CDR1 KGHSH, CDR2 LQKENI. This CDR3 has 13 residues. CDR3 region: CASSRGHTDTQYF. In nucleotides, the CDR3 is TGTGCCAGCTCACGGGGACACACAGATACGCAGTATTTT.

This chain connects TRBV7-2 to TRBJ2-6, with D uncertain. Germline assignment: CDR1 SGHTA and CDR2 FQGNSA. The CDR3 runs 14 residues. With 6 bases removed from V and 4 bases from J, the gap between germline ends came to 10 bases. CDR3 amino acids: CASRVLSGANVLTF. In DNA, the CDR3 is TGTGCCAGCAGAGTGTTGAGCGGGGCCAACGTCCTGACTTTC.

V usage is TRBV5-1 and J usage is TRBJ2-5; 8 bases map to TRBD1. This CDR3 is built from 14 residues. Losses at the gene ends were 0 bases for V and 5 bases for J; bases not matched to a gene: 3. Germline V lookup: CDR1 SGHRS, CDR2 YFSETQ. This chain's CDR3 is CASSLGDRSETQYF. The CDR3 region has the DNA TGCGCCAGCAGCTTGGGGGACAGGTCGGAGACCCAGTACTTC.

The chain has TRBV5-1 and TRBJ1-2; D is uncertain. V was clipped by 0 bases and J by 6 bases, with 6 bases between them. Germline V lookup: CDR1 SGHRS, CDR2 YFSETQ. The length of the CDR3 is 12 residues. The CDR3 is CASSLEGHGYTF. The CDR3 DNA is TGCGCCAGCAGCTTGGAGGGCCATGGCTACACCTTC.

This clone was seen a handful of times. The rearrangement uses TRBV7-9 and TRBJ2-7; weak D call: TRBD2 (5 bases). The CDR3 is 13 residues long. V lost 7 bases, J lost 4 bases, and 14 bases lay in between. Looked up from germline, CDR1 is SEHNR and CDR2 is FQNEAQ (reference sequence). The CDR3 reads CASTPVPGYEQYF. The CDR3, as DNA: TGTGCCAGCACCCCTGTCCCGGGATACGAGCAGTACTTC.

The J gene is TRBJ1-5, the V gene TRBV28; the D gene is possibly TRBD1 (5 bases). The CDR3 sequence is 16 residues long. With 3 bases removed from V and 3 bases from J, the gap between germline ends came to 15 bases. Per the germline V gene, CDR1 is MDHEN and CDR2 is SYDVKM. The CDR3, as DNA: TGTGCCAGCAGTTTTCAGAGTCCAGGGAACAATCAGCCCCAGCATTTT. Residues: CASSFQSPGNNQPQHF. Based on the CDR3 plus reference TRBV28 and TRBJ1-5, the full variable domain is DVKVTQSSRYLVKRTGEKVFLECVQDMDHENMFWYRQDPGLGLRLIYFSYDVKMKEKGDIPEGYSVSREKKERFSLILESASTNQTSMYLCASSFQSPGNNQPQHFGDGTRLSIL.

The chain is built from TRBV10-3 and TRBJ2-1; the D gene is possibly TRBD2 (7 bases). Germline CDR1 reads ENHRY; CDR2 reads SYGVKD. The V gene lost 6 bases and the J gene lost 7 bases, with 16 bases spanning the gap. CDR3 length: 14 residues. The CDR3 DNA is TGTGCCATCAGAGAACGGGGGGCTTGGAATGAGCAGTTCTTC. It codes for CAIRERGAWNEQFF.

The rearrangement links TRBV6-6 to TRBJ1-2; TRBD1 agrees at 7 bases. J was trimmed by 2 bases and V by 2 bases; bases with no gene match: 2. The CDR3 length is 14 residues. Germline V gene lookup returns CDR1 MNHNY and CDR2 SVGAGI (reference sequence). CDR3: CASSYPTGNYGYTF. CDR3 DNA: TGTGCCAGCAGTTACCCGACAGGGAACTATGGCTACACCTTC.

The gene calls are TRBV30 and TRBJ2-1, with 14 bases matching TRBD2. J gave up 10 bases and V 7 bases, and 15 bases lay outside the gene matches. Germline values: CDR1 GTSNPN, CDR2 SVGIG (reference sequence). This CDR3 is 16 amino acids long. CDR3 sequence (DNA): TGTGCCTCCTCCGGGACTAGCGGGAGAGGGATCGGGGAGCAGTTCTTC. This encodes CASSGTSGRGIGEQFF.

The J gene is TRBJ2-4, the V gene TRBV28; tentatively, D is TRBD1 or TRBD2 (5 bases each). The CDR3 contains 17 residues. Trimming cost V 6 bases and J 2 bases, with 20 bases left between them. Germline values: CDR1 MDHEN, CDR2 SYDVKM. CDR3 bases: TGTGCCAGCAGCCCCCTCGGGACCGACCTAACCAAAAACATTCAGTACTTC. Translating it yields CASSPLGTDLTKNIQYF.

This clone was observed a single time. V usage is TRBV5-5 and J usage is TRBJ1-1, with unresolved D. Germline V gene data show CDR1 as SGHKS and CDR2 as YYEKEE (reference sequence). The CDR3 has 14 amino acids. V dropped 1 base and J dropped 6 bases, with 13 bases sitting between them. The CDR3 reads CASSLQLLGAEAFF. As DNA, the CDR3 is TGTGCCAGCAGCTTGCAACTCCTAGGAGCTGAAGCTTTCTTT.

This clone occurred once. The chain employs TRBV5-1 and TRBJ2-2; possibly TRBD2 for D (6 bases). V was trimmed by 0 bases and J by 1 base, leaving 10 bases between them. Germline V gene data show CDR1 as SGHRS and CDR2 as YFSETQ. The CDR3 runs to 16 residues. The CDR3 DNA follows: TGCGCCAGCAGCTTGGTTGCGGGGTTGAACACCGGGGAGCTGTTTTTT. Encoded protein: CASSLVAGLNTGELFF.

This chain uses TRBV5-1 with TRBJ1-6; tentative D call: TRBD1 (5 bases). This CDR3 is 14 amino acids long. CDR1 and CDR2 from the germline V gene are SGHRS and YFSETQ. V lost 5 bases and J 8 bases, leaving 14 bases between the germline ends. CDR3 loop: CASREWGEDSPLHF. CDR3 DNA sequence: TGCGCCAGCAGGGAATGGGGGGAGGATTCACCCCTCCACTTT. The entire variable domain, with the rest obtained from reference TRBV5-1 and TRBJ1-6, is as follows: KAGVTQTPRYLIKTRGQQVTLSCSPISGHRSVSWYQQTPGQGLQFLFEYFSETQRNKGNFPGRFSGRQFSNSRSEMNVSTLELGDSALYLCASREWGEDSPLHFGNGTRLTVT.

This chain links TRBV7-8 with TRBJ2-7, with D perhaps TRBD1 (6 bases). Looked up from germline, CDR1 is SGHVS and CDR2 is FQNEAQ. The V gene lost 5 bases and the J gene lost 1 base, with 12 bases spanning the gap. The CDR3 runs 14 residues. The CDR3: CASSTGQLSYEQYF. CDR3 DNA sequence: TGTGCCAGCAGCACCGGACAGCTTTCCTACGAGCAGTACTTC.

The chain joins TRBV6-5 to TRBJ2-7; perhaps TRBD2 as D (5 bases). V was pared by 8 bases and J by 2 bases, with 13 bases between. Germline-derived CDR1 and CDR2 are MNHEY and SVGAGI. The CDR3 runs to 13 residues. The CDR3 nucleotides read TGTGCCAGCTATGACGGACTTACCTACGAGCAGTACTTC. Encoded protein: CASYDGLTYEQYF.

This clone was picked up one time. The V gene is TRBV5-1, the J gene TRBJ2-2, with a tentative D call TRBD2 (6 bases). Looked up from germline, CDR1 is SGHRS and CDR2 is YFSETQ. V shed 2 bases and J shed 5 bases, with 10 bases lying between them. This CDR3 contains 14 residues. The CDR3 coding sequence is TGCGCCAGCAGCTTCGGGGGAAAGACCGGGGAGCTGTTTTTT. Its translation is CASSFGGKTGELFF.

The chain carries TRBV7-6 and TRBJ2-5, with 9 bases matching TRBD2. The germline V gene has CDR1 SGHVS and CDR2 FNYEAQ. This CDR3 has 15 residues. The V segment lost 4 bases and the J segment 2 bases; nucleotides outside the gene matches: 5. CDR3 amino acids: CASSSQTSGQETQYF. The CDR3 bases are TGTGCCAGCAGCTCTCAGACTAGCGGTCAAGAGACCCAGTACTTC. The full variable domain, completed using reference TRBV7-6 and TRBJ2-5, is GAGVSQSPRYKVTKRGQDVALRCDPISGHVSLYWYRQALGQGPEFLTYFNYEAQQDKSGLPNDRFSAERPEGSISTLTIQRTEQRDSAMYRCASSSQTSGQETQYFGPGTRLLVL.

The CDR3 DNA follows: TGTGCCAGCAGCCTTTCAGGAGTAGGAGGCTACACCTTC. Translation gives CASSLSGVGGYTF. This sequence joins TRBV3-1 (or the pseudogene TRBV3-2) and TRBJ1-2; D is unclear. V lost 4 bases and J 8 bases, leaving 14 bases between the germline ends. Germline V CDR1 and CDR2: LGHDT, YNNKEL (reference sequence). The CDR3 spans 13 residues.

The chain links TRBV11-2 to TRBJ1-1; 7 positions match TRBD1. V lost 0 bases and J lost 10; bases outside the gene matches: 5. The CDR3 is 13 amino acids. Germline-derived CDR1 and CDR2 are SGHAT and FQNNGV. The CDR3 region has the DNA TGTGCCAGCAGCTTAGAAGGGGGCGCAGGAGCTTTCTTT. This translates into CASSLEGGAGAFF.

This chain connects TRBV19 to TRBJ1-2; TRBD1 matches at 9 bases. The ends lost 0 bases at V and 3 bases at J; junction bases unmatched: 5. The germline V gene encodes CDR1 LNHDA and CDR2 SQIVND (reference sequence). The CDR3 runs 16 residues. CDR3 sequence: CASSIDRTGGDYGYTF. CDR3 nucleotide sequence: TGTGCCAGTAGTATAGATCGTACAGGGGGCGACTATGGCTACACCTTC.

The V and J genes are TRBV2 and TRBJ2-7; no clear D. Deletions cut 4 bases from V and 1 base from J, with 8 bases between. Germline CDR1 is SNHLY and CDR2 is FYNNEI. This CDR3 has 13 amino acids. The chain's CDR3 is CASSGPASYEQYF. The CDR3 bases are TGTGCCAGCAGTGGTCCAGCATCCTACGAGCAGTACTTC.

The V gene is TRBV4-1, the J gene TRBJ1-5; 8 bases map to TRBD1. V was clipped by 1 base and J by 6 bases; unmatched bases: 5. Germline assignment: CDR1 MGHRA and CDR2 YSYEKL. The CDR3 totals 15 residues. The CDR3 protein is CASSQGTGIGQPQHF. The CDR3 nucleotides read TGCGCCAGCAGCCAAGGGACAGGGATAGGTCAGCCCCAGCATTTT.

The chain is built from TRBV28 and TRBJ2-7, with D possibly being TRBD1 (6 bases). V was shortened by 6 bases and J by 0 bases, with 9 bases between the two germline ends. Germline values: CDR1 MDHEN, CDR2 SYDVKM. The CDR3 runs 13 residues. The CDR3, as DNA: TGTGCCAGCAGGCCGGGACACTCCTACGAGCAGTACTTC. Protein product: CASRPGHSYEQYF. Full variable domain (missing parts from reference TRBV28 and TRBJ2-7): DVKVTQSSRYLVKRTGEKVFLECVQDMDHENMFWYRQDPGLGLRLIYFSYDVKMKEKGDIPEGYSVSREKKERFSLILESASTNQTSMYLCASRPGHSYEQYFGPGTRLTVT.

This clone was observed once. The chain carries TRBV2 and TRBJ2-2; D remains ambiguous. This CDR3 comprises 10 residues. With 8 bases removed from V and 8 bases from J, the gap between germline ends came to 6 bases. Germline-derived CDR1 and CDR2 are SNHLY and FYNNEI. CDR3 region: CASGKGELFF. The CDR3, as DNA: TGTGCCAGCGGAAAAGGGGAGCTGTTTTTT.

This clone was seen a single time. The V and J genes are TRBV23-1 and TRBJ2-4, with D possibly being TRBD1 (5 bases). TRBV23-1 is annotated as an ORF whose role is uncertain. The CDR3 extends over 15 amino acids. The V end lost 2 bases, the J end lost 0 bases, and 8 bases lay between the germline ends. The CDR3 sequence: CASSQRGLAKNIQYF. For the CDR3, the DNA is TGCGCCAGCAGTCAAAGGGGATTAGCCAAAAACATTCAGTACTTC.